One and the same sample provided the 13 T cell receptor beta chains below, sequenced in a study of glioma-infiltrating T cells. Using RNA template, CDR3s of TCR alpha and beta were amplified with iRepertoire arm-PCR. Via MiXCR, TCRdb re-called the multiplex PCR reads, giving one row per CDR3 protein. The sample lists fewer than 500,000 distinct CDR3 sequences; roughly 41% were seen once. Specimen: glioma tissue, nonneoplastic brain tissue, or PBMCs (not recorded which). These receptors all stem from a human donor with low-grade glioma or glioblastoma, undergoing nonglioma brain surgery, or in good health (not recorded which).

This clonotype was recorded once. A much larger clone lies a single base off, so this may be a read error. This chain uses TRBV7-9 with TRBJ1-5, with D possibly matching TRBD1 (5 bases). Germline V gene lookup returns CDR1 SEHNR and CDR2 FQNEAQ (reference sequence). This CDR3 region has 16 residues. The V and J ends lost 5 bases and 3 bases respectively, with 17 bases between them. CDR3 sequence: CASSTTGTGSNQPQHF. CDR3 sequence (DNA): TGTGCCAGCAGCACTACTGGGACGGGATCCAATCAGCCCCAGCATTTT.

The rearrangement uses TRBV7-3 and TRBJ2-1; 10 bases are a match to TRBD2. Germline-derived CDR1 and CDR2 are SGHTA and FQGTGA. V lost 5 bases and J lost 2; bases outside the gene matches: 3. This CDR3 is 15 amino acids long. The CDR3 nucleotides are TGTGCCAGCAGCACTCTAGCGGGAGCCTACAATGAGCAGTTCTTC. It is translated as CASSTLAGAYNEQFF.

The CDR3 spells CASSFPAGGPNGELFF. CDR3 sequence (DNA): TGTGCCAGCAGCTTTCCCGCGGGAGGGCCGAACGGGGAGCTGTTTTTT. The rearrangement uses TRBV7-9 and TRBJ2-2; 9 positions agree with TRBD2. The CDR3 runs to 16 residues. V trimming: 3 bases; J trimming: 7 bases; junction bases outside the gene matches: 9. Germline loops: CDR1 SEHNR, CDR2 FQNEAQ (reference sequence).

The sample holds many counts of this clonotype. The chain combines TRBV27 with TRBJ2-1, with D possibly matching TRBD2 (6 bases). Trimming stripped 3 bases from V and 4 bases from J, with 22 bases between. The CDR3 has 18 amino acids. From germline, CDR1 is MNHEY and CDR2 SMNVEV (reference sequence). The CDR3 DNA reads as TGTGCCAGCAGTTTGTCTCCGATATCGGGAGTAGGTTACAATGAGCAGTTCTTC. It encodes CASSLSPISGVGYNEQFF.

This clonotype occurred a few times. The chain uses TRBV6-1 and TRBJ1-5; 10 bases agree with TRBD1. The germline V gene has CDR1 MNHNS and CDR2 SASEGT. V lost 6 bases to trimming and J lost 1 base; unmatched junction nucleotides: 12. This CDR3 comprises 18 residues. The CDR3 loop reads CASSTGTGEFRSNQPQHF. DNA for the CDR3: TGTGCCAGCAGCACCGGGACAGGGGAATTTCGGAGCAATCAGCCCCAGCATTTT.

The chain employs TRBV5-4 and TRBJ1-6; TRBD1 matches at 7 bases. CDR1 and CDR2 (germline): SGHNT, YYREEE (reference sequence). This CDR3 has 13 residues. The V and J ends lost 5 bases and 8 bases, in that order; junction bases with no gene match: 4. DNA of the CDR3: TGTGCCAGCAGAGACAGGGATCATTCACCCCTCCACTTT. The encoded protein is CASRDRDHSPLHF.

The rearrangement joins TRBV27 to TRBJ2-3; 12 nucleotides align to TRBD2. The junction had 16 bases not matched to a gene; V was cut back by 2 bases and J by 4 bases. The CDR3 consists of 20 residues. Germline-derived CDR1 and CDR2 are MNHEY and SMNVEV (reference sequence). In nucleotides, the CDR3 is TGTGCCAGCAGTTTACCCCGACTAGCGGGAGACCTCCCAAGCGCAGATACGCAGTATTTT. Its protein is CASSLPRLAGDLPSADTQYF.

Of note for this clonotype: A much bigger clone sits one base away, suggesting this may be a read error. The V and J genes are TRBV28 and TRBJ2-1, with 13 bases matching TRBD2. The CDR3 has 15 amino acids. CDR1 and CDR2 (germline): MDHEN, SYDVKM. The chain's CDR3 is CARSLGTSGIYEQFF. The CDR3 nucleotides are TGTGCCAGAAGTTTAGGGACTAGCGGGATCTATGAGCAGTTCTTC.

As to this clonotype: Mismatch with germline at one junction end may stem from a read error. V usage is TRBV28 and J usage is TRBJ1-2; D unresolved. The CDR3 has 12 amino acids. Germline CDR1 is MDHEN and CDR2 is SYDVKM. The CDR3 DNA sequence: TGTGCCAGCAGTTTCGGCCAGTATGGCTACGCCTTC. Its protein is CASSFGQYGYAF.

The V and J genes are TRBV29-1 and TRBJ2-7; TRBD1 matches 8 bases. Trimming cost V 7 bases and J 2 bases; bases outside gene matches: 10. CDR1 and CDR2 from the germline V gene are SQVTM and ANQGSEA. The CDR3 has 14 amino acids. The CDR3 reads CSASRGPEPYEQYF. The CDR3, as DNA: TGCAGCGCCTCCAGGGGGCCCGAACCCTACGAGCAGTACTTC.

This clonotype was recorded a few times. CDR3 DNA: TGTGCCAGCAAGTATACGCGGGTCTACAATGAGCAGTTCTTC. Translating it yields CASKYTRVYNEQFF. The chain combines TRBV2 with TRBJ2-1; weak D call: TRBD2 (5 bases). V was clipped by 7 bases and J by 3 bases, with 13 bases between them. Germline assignment: CDR1 SNHLY and CDR2 FYNNEI. CDR3 size: 14 residues.

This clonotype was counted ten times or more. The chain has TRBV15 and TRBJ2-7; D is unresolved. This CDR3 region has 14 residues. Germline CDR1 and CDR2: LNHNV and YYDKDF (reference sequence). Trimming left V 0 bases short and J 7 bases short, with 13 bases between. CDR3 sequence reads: CATSRDQVSLEQYF. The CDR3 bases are TGTGCCACCAGCAGAGACCAGGTCAGTCTGGAGCAGTACTTC.

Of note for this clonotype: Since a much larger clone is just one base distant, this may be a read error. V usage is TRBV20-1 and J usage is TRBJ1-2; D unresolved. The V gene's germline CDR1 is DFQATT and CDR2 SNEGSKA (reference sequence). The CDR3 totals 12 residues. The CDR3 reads CSARKGAYGYAF. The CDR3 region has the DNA TGCAGTGCTAGAAAGGGAGCCTATGGCTACGCCTTC.